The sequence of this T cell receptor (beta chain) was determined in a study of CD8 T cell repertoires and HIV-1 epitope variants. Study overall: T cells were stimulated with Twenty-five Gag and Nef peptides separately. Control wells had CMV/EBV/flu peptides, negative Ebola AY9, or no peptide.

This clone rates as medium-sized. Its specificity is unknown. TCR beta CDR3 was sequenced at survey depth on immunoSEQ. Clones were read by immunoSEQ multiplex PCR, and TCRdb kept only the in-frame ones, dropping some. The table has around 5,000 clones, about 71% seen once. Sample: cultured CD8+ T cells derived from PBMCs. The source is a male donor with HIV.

CDR3 loop: CASSFRGWGTEAFF. The DNA for the CDR3 is TGTGCCAGCAGTTTTCGGGGATGGGGCACTGAAGCTTTCTTT. The chain links TRBV28 to TRBJ1-1, with no clear D. The V gene lost 3 bases and the J gene lost 4 bases, with 12 bases spanning the gap. This CDR3 is built from 14 residues. In germline, CDR1 is MDHEN, CDR2 SYDVKM.